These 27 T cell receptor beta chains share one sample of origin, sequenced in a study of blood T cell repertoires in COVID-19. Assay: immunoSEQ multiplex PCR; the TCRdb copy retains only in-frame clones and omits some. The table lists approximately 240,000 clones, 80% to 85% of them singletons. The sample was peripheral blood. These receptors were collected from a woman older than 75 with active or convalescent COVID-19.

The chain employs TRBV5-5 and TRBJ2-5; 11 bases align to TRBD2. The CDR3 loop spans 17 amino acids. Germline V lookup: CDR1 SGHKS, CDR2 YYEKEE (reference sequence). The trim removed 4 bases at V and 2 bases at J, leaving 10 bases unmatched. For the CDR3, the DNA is TGTGCCAGCAGCCCACTAGGGACTAGCGGAATACAAGAGACCCAGTACTTC. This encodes CASSPLGTSGIQETQYF.

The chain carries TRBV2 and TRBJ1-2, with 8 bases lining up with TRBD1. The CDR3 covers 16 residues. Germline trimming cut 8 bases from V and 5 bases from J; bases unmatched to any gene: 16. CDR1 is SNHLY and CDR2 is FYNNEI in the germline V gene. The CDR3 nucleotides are TGTGCCAGCCACCGGGGGGCAGGGGGCGTCTCGTATGGCTACACCTTC. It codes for CASHRGAGGVSYGYTF.

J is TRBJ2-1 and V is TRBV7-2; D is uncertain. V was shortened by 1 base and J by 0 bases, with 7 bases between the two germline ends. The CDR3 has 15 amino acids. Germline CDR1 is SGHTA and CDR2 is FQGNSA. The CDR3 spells CASSLGISSYNEQFF. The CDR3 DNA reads TGTGCCAGCAGCTTAGGTATTTCCTCCTACAATGAGCAGTTCTTC.

The CDR3 loop reads CASSQDRIRGTDTQYF. CDR3 bases: TGTGCCAGCAGCCAAGATCGTATCAGGGGCACAGATACGCAGTATTTT. The J gene is TRBJ2-3, the V gene TRBV3-1 (or the pseudogene TRBV3-2); TRBD1 is a possible D gene (5 bases). V was clipped by 0 bases and J by 1 base, with 11 bases between them. Germline-derived CDR1 and CDR2 are LGHDT and YNNKEL (reference sequence). This CDR3 is built from 16 residues.

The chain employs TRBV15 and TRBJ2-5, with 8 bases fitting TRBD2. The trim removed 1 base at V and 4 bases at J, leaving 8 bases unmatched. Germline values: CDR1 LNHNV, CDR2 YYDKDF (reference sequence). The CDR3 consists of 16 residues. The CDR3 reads CATSRGAGGSGETQYF. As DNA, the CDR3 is TGTGCCACCAGCAGAGGGGCGGGGGGTAGTGGAGAGACCCAGTACTTC.

The CDR3 region is CASRPSRDYHTQYF. For the CDR3, the DNA is TGTGCCAGCAGACCGTCCCGGGACTACCATACGCAGTATTTT. The rearrangement uses TRBV11-3 and TRBJ2-3; 7 nucleotides agree with TRBD2. CDR1 is SGHNT, CDR2 YENEEA, per germline. Trimming took 6 bases from V and 7 from J; bases not matched to a gene: 10. The CDR3 length is 14 residues.

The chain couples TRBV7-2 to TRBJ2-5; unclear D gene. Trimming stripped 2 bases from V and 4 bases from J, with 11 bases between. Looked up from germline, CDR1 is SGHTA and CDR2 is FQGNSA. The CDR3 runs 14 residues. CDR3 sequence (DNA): TGTGCCAGCAGCTTATTAGGCCCGGGAGAGACCCAGTACTTC. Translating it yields CASSLLGPGETQYF.

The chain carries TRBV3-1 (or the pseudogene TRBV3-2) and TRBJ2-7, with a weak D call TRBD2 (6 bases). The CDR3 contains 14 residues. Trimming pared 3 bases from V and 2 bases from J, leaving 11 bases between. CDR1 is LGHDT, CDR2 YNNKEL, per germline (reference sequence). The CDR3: CASSQEGRPYEQYF. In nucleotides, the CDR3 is TGTGCCAGCAGCCAGGAGGGACGGCCCTACGAGCAGTACTTC.

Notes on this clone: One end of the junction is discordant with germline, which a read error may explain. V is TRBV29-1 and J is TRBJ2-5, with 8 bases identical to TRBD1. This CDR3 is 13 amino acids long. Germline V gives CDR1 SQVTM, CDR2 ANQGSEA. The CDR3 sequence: CSVGGQGQQTQYF. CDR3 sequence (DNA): TGCAGCGTTGGAGGACAGGGCCAACAGACCCAGTACTTC.

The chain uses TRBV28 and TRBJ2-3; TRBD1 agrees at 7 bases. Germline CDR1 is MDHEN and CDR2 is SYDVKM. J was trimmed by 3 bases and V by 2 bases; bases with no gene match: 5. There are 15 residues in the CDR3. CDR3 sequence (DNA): TGTGCCAGCAGTTTAAGGGGGCTTGGGACAGATACGCAGTATTTT. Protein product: CASSLRGLGTDTQYF.

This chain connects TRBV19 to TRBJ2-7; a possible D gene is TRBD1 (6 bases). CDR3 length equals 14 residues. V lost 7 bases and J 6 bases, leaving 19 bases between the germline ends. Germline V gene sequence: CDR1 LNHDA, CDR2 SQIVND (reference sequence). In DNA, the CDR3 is TGTGCCAGTAAAAAGGGGCCAGGGGTTATCGAGCAGTACTTC. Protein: CASKKGPGVIEQYF.

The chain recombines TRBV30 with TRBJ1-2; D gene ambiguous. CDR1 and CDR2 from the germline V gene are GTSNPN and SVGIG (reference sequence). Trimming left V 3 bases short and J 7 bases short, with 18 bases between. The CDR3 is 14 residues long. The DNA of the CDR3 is TGTGCCTGGAGACAGTTCGTGGTGGTTGGTGGCTACACCTTC. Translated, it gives CAWRQFVVVGGYTF. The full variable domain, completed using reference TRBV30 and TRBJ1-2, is SQTIHQWPATLVQPVGSPLSLECTVEGTSNPNLYWYRQAAGRGLQLLFYSVGIGQISSEVPQNLSASRPQDRQFILSSKKLLLSDSGFYLCAWRQFVVVGGYTFGSGTRLTVV.

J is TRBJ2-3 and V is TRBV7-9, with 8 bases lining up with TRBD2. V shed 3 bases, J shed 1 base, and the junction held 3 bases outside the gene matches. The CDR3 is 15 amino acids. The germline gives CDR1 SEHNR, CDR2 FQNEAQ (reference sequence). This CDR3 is CASSLRRGGTDTQYF. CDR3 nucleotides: TGTGCCAGCAGCTTGAGGCGGGGGGGCACAGATACGCAGTATTTT.

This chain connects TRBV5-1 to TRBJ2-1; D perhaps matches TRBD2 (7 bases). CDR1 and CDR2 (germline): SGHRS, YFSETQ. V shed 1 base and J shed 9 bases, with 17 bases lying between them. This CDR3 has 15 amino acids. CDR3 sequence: CASSLSFGGQGEQFF. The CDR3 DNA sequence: TGCGCCAGCAGCTTGTCTTTCGGGGGGCAGGGTGAGCAGTTCTTC. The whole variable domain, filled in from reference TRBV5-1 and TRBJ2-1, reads KAGVTQTPRYLIKTRGQQVTLSCSPISGHRSVSWYQQTPGQGLQFLFEYFSETQRNKGNFPGRFSGRQFSNSRSEMNVSTLELGDSALYLCASSLSFGGQGEQFFGPGTRLTVL.

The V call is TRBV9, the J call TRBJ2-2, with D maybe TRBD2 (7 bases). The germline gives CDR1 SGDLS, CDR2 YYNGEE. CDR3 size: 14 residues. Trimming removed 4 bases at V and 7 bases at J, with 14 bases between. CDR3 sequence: CASSPAGAGGELFF. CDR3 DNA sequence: TGTGCCAGCAGCCCCGCGGGGGCGGGCGGGGAGCTGTTTTTT.

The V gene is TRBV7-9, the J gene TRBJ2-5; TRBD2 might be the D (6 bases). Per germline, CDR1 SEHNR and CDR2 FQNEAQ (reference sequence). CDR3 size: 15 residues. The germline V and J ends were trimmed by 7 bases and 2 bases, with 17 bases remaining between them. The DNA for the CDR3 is TGTGCCAGCAACATACCGGGACTCACTCAAGAGACCCAGTACTTC. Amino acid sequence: CASNIPGLTQETQYF.

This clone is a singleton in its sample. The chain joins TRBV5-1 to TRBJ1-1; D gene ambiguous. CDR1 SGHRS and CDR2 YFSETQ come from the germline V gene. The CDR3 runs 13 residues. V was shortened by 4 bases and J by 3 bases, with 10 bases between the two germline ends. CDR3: CASSPETYTEAFF. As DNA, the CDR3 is TGCGCCAGCAGCCCGGAGACCTACACTGAAGCTTTCTTT.

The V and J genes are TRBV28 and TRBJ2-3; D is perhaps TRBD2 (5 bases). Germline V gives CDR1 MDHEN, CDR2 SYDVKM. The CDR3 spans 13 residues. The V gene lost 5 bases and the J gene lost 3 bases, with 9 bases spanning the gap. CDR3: CASSPSGTDTQYF. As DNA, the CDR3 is TGTGCCAGCAGTCCCTCGGGGACAGATACGCAGTATTTT.

The CDR3 reads CASSPTGPEAFF. CDR3 nucleotide sequence: TGTGCCAGCAGCCCCACTGGTCCTGAAGCTTTCTTT. The chain carries TRBV9 and TRBJ1-1, with no clear D. Deletions cut 4 bases from V and 6 bases from J, with 10 bases between. The CDR3 covers 12 residues. The V gene's germline CDR1 is SGDLS and CDR2 YYNGEE.

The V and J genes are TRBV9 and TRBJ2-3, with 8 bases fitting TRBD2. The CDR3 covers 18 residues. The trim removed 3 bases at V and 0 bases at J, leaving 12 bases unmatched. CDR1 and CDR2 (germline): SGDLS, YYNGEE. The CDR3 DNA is TGTGCCAGCAGCGCCTCCTCCCGGACTAGCTATAGCACAGATACGCAGTATTTT. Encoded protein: CASSASSRTSYSTDTQYF.

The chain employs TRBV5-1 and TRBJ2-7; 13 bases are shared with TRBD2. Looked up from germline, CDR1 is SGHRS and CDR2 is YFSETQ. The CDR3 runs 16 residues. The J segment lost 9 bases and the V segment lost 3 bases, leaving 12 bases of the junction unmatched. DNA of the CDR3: TGCGCCAGCAGCTCGACGGAACTAGCGGGGGGGAAGGTGCAGTACTTC. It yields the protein CASSSTELAGGKVQYF.

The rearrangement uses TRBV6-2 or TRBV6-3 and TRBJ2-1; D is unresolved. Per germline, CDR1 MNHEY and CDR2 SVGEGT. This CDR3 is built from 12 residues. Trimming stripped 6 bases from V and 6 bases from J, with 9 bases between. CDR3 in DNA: TGTGCCAGCAGCCGTGACTCCAATGAGCAGTTCTTC. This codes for CASSRDSNEQFF.

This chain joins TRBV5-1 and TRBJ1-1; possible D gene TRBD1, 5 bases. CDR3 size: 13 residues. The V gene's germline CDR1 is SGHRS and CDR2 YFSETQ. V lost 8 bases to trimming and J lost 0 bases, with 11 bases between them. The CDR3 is CASNQGMNTEAFF. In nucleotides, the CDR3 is TGCGCCAGTAATCAGGGCATGAACACTGAAGCTTTCTTT.

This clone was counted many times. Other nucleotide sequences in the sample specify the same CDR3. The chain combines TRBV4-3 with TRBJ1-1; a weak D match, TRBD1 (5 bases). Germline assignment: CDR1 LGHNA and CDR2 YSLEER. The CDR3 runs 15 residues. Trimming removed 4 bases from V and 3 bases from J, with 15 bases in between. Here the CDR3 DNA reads TGCGCCAGCAGCCGGCTAATAACAGGAGACACTGAAGCTTTCTTT. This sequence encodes CASSRLITGDTEAFF.

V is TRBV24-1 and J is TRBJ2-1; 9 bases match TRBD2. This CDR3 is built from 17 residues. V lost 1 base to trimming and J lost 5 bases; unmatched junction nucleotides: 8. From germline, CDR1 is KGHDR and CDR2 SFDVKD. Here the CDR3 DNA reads TGTGCCACCAGTGATTTCGGCCCGCGGGGGGGCCACAATGAGCAGTTCTTC. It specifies CATSDFGPRGGHNEQFF.

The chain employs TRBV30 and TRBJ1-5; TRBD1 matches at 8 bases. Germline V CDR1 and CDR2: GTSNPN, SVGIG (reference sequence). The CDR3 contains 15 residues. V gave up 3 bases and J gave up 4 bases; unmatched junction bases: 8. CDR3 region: CAWRDRDRMNQPQHF. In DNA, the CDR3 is TGTGCCTGGAGGGACCGGGACAGGATGAATCAGCCCCAGCATTTT.

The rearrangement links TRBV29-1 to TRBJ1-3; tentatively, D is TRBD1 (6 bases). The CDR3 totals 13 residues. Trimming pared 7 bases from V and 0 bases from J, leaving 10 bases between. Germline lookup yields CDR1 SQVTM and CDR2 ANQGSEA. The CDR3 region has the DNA TGCAGCGGACAGGCGACCTCTGGAAACACCATATATTTT. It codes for CSGQATSGNTIYF.